This T cell receptor (beta chain) was sequenced during a study of regulatory T cells in long-lasting Graves disease. For TCR beta, libraries came from iRepertoire HTBI primers and Arm-PCR of CDR3 regions. Original handling: Identified across the samples were around 62 TRBV segments and around 14 TRBJ segments. TCRdb reprocessed the multiplex PCR reads with MiXCR, giving one entry per CDR3 protein. These V and J calls derive from TCRdb rather than the authors' analysis. The sample comprises roughly 400,000 distinct CDR3 sequences, around 21% of which are singletons, and more than 20% rests with the top ten. Overall study findings and caveats: What was studied was peripheral blood only, and not thyroid tissue.

In its sample, this clonotype was seen many times. Its antigen is as yet unknown. Time point meaning: persistent/refractory GD, antithyroid drugs over 5 years with positive TRAb. Construction of the TCR library relied on RNA isolated from PBMCs. It was an endocrinology department in Xi'an, China, that provided the patients. The TCR was taken from a female donor with Graves disease. Material: peripheral blood mononuclear cells (PBMCs), obtained when the disease was refractory, from a patient treated with antithyroid drugs.

The CDR3 coding sequence is TGTGCCAGCAGTTTGGGTACCAGGGAAGAGACCCAGTACTTC. It yields the protein CASSLGTREETQYF. The chain combines TRBV12-3 or TRBV12-4 with TRBJ2-5, with a possible D match to TRBD1 (5 bases). V was pared by 3 bases and J by 3 bases, with 11 bases between. This CDR3 is 14 amino acids long.